This T cell receptor beta chain was obtained from a study of blood T cell repertoires in COVID-19. Study-level information: Some COVID-19 samples were acute and others convalescent; all came from the United States, Italy and Spain. In each case, the material was cDNA or gDNA derived from T cells, B-cell-depleted T cells, or PBMCs.

Trimming removed 0 bases from V and 7 bases from J, with 13 bases in between. From germline, CDR1 is SGHAT and CDR2 FQNNGV. This CDR3 has 16 amino acids. In the study's own analysis: From reference gene primer amplification, estimates of nucleated cell counts were derived. This table comes from immunoSEQ multiplex PCR, and its TCRdb copy is limited to in-frame clones, with some not included. V, J and clone size reflect that table, while D and trimming were determined from the DNA. The sample comprises about 50,000 clones, 65% to 80% of which are singletons, and 25% rests with the top ten. This chain connects TRBV11-2 to TRBJ1-6, with D possibly TRBD1 on 5 matching bases. The sample taken for sequencing was peripheral blood. The receptor was isolated from a man in his 70s with acute or convalescent COVID-19. DNA of the CDR3: TGTGCCAGCAGCTTAGAACGGGTGCAGGGCAATTCACCCCTCCACTTT. Translating it yields CASSLERVQGNSPLHF.